The present T cell receptor beta chain was sequenced within a study of T cells in Graves' hyperthyroidism and ophthalmopathy. The CDR3 regions of TCR beta were amplified from RNA transcripts. A first-round RT-PCR of the TCR CDR3 used the HTBI primer set. TCRdb recomputed calls from the multiplex PCR reads with MiXCR, one row per CDR3 protein. In the table there are 370,000 or so distinct CDR3 sequences, approximately 25% of which are singletons. Each diagnosis was grounded in clinical symptoms, serum thyroxine and TRAb, thyroid ultrasound, and orbital computed tomography. Germline CDR1 MNHNS, CDR2 SASEGT. The CDR3 extends over 16 amino acids. The V and J ends lost 5 bases and 10 bases, in that order; junction bases with no gene match: 12.

The sample was blood. The genes are TRBV6-1 and TRBJ2-1; 12 bases line up with TRBD2. This receptor was taken from a middle-aged man with Graves' hyperthyroidism. The CDR3 DNA follows: TGTGCCAGCAGTCCGTGGCTAGCGGGAGGGCCAGGGGAGCAGTTCTTC. Its translation: CASSPWLAGGPGEQFF.